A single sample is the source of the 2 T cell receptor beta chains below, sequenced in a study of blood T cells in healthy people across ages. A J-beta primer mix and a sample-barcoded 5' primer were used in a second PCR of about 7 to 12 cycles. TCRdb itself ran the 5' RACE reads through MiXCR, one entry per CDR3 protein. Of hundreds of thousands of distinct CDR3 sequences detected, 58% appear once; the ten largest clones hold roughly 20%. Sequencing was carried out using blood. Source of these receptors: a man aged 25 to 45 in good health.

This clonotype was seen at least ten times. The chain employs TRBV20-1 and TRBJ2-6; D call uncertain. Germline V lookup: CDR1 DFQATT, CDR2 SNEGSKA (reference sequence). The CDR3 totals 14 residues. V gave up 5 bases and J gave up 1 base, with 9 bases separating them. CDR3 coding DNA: TGCAGTGCTTTACACATGTCTGGGGCCAACGTCCTGACTTTC. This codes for CSALHMSGANVLTF.

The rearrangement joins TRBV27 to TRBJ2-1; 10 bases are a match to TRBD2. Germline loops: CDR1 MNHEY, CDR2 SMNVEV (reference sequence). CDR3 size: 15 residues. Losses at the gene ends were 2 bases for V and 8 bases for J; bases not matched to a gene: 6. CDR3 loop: CASSLPSGRYDEQFF. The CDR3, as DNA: TGTGCCAGCAGTTTACCTAGCGGGAGATATGATGAGCAGTTCTTC.